The clone carrying this T cell receptor (beta chain) has a count of ten or more. The data originate from a study of T cell repertoires in cytomegalovirus infection. Study details: Evidence of both CMV infection and a matching HLA type came from public TCR beta signatures.

TCRdb ran MiXCR on the reads and lists one entry per CDR3 protein. The repertoire holds around 450,000 distinct CDR3 sequences, with 30% to 40% as singletons. This CDR3 is built from 15 residues. V shed 2 bases and J shed 3 bases, with 13 bases lying between them. CDR1 and CDR2 from the germline V gene are SGHTA and FQGNSA. Sequences were obtained from PBMCs. J is TRBJ2-5 and V is TRBV7-2; a possible D gene is TRBD2 (6 bases). This clonotype originated in a human donor in good health (CMV status not recorded). Some clones in this sample may be carry-over from other donors' samples. The CDR3 region has the DNA TGTGCCAGCAGCTTATATGGAGGGTTGGAAGAGACCCAGTACTTC. Its translation is CASSLYGGLEETQYF.